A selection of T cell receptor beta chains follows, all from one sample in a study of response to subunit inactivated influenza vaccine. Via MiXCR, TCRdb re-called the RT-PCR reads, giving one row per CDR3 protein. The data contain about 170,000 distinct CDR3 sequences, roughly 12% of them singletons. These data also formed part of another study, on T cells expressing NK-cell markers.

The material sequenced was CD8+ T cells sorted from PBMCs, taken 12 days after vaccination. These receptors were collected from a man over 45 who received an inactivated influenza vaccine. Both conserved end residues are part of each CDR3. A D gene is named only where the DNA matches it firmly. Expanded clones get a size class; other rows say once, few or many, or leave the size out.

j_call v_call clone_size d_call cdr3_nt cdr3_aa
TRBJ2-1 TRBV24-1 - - TGTGCCACCAGTGATTACCGGGACGGCCACAATGAGCAGTTCTTC CATSDYRDGHNEQFF
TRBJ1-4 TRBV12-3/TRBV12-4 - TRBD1 TGTGCCAGCAGTTATGGGACAGGGGCGAGGGAAAAACTGTTTTTT CASSYGTGAREKLFF
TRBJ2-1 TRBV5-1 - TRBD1 TGCGCCAGCAGCAGAACCGGGACAGGTTACAATGAGCAGTTCTTC CASSRTGTGYNEQFF
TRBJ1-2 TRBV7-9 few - TGTGCCAGCAGCTTAGGCTTGTCTAGGTCGTTTGGCTACACCTTC CASSLGLSRSFGYTF
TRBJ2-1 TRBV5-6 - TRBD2 TGTGCCAGCAGCTTGGCCGGCGGGGGTCCCTACAATGAGCAGTTCTTC CASSLAGGGPYNEQFF
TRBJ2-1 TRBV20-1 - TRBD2 TGCAGTGCTAGAGCCATCGGGACTAGCGGGCTGAGGGTCAATGAGCAGTTCTTC CSARAIGTSGLRVNEQFF
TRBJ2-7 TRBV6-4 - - TGTGCCAGCAGTGACCCACGACTAGTCTACGAGCAGTACTTC CASSDPRLVYEQYF
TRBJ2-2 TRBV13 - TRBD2 TGTGCCAGCAGCCCAACTAGCGGGAGGAATAACGGGGAGCTGTTTTTT CASSPTSGRNNGELFF
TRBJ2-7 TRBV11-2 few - TGTGCCAGCAGCTTTAACTGGGAACTCTACGAGCAGTACTTC CASSFNWELYEQYF
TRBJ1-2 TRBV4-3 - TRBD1 TGCGCCAGCAGCCAAGAGTTGGACAGGGGAAACTATGGCTACACCTTC CASSQELDRGNYGYTF
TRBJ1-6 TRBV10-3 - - TGTGCCATCAGCTCACGACGAGACGATTCACCCCTCCACTTT CAISSRRDDSPLHF
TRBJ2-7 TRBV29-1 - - TGCAGCGTTGAAGTGGCAGGGGTCCCCTACGAGCAGTACTTC CSVEVAGVPYEQYF
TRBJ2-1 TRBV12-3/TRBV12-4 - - TGCCCCAGCACCACCGGTCCTTACAATGAGCAGTTCTTC CPSTTGPYNEQFF
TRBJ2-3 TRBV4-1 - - TGCGCCAGCAGCCAAGGTTATGGGGGCACAGATACGCAGTATTTT CASSQGYGGTDTQYF
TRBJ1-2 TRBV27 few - TGTGCCAGCAGTCCCCAGGGGAACTATGGCTACACCTTC CASSPQGNYGYTF
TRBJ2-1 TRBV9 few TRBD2 TGTGCCAGCAGCACGCGGGGGAACAATGAGCAGTTCTTC CASSTRGNNEQFF
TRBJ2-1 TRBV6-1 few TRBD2 TGTGCCAGCAGCCCGACCGGGACTAGCCGCGACAATGAGCAGTTCTTC CASSPTGTSRDNEQFF
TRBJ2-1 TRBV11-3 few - TGTGCCAGCAGCTTAAAAGGGGGCTCCTACAATGAGCAGTTCTTC CASSLKGGSYNEQFF
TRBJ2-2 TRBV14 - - TGTGCCAGCAGCCAAGATCTCACGGGAGCGGCCACCGGGGAGCTGTTTTTT CASSQDLTGAATGELFF
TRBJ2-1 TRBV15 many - TGTGCCACCAGCAGAGAGGGTTCTACGAGTGGCGATGAGCAGTTCTTC CATSREGSTSGDEQFF
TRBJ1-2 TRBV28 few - TGTGCCAGCAGTTTGGACGTGGTCGGCTACACCTTC CASSLDVVGYTF
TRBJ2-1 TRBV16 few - TGTGCCAGCAGCCTATACGGAAGGGAGCAGTTCTTC CASSLYGREQFF
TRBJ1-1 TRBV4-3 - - TGCGCCAGCAGCCAAGATCTAGTTGGGGGCGGGAACACTGAAGCTTTCTTT CASSQDLVGGGNTEAFF
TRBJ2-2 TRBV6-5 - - TGTGCCAGCAGTTACTCTTCGGAAACCGGGGAGCTGTTTTTT CASSYSSETGELFF
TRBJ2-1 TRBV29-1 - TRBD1 TGCAGCGCCCAGGAAACGGACAGGGAGCAGTTCTTC CSAQETDREQFF
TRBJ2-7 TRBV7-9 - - TGTGCCAGCAGCTTAACCGCTACAGGGATCTACGAGCAGTACTTC CASSLTATGIYEQYF
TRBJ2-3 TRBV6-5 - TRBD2 TGTGCCAGCAGTTACCTTAGCGGGGCCACAGATACGCAGTATTTT CASSYLSGATDTQYF
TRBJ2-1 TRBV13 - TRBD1 TGTGCCAGCAGCTCCCGGGACAGGAGGAGCTCCTACAATGAGCAGTTCTTC CASSSRDRRSSYNEQFF
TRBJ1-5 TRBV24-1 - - TGTGCCACCAGTGATCCGCCTCTGGGAGCCGATAGCAATCAGCCCCAGCATTTT CATSDPPLGADSNQPQHF
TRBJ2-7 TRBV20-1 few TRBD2 TGCAGTGCTCGCCAGGCCAAGGGACTACGCTACGAGCAGTACTTC CSARQAKGLRYEQYF
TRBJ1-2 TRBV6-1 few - TGTGCCAGCAGGGACCCAGGGTATGGCTACACCTTC CASRDPGYGYTF
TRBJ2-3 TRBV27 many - TGTGCCAGCAGTCCCACGGGCTACCACACAGATACGCAGTATTTT CASSPTGYHTDTQYF
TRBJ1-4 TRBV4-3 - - TGCGCCAGCAGCCAAGAACTCGGAGGGGAAAAACTGTTTTTT CASSQELGGEKLFF
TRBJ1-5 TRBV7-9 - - TGTGCCAGCAGCCTAGGGGAAAATCAGCCCCAGCATTTT CASSLGENQPQHF
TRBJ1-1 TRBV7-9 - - TGTGCCAGCAGCTTGGGGCGCATAAACACTGAAGCTTTCTTT CASSLGRINTEAFF
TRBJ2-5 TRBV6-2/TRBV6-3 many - TGTGCCAGCAGTTTCCTGACTGGACGCCAAGAGACCCAGTACTTC CASSFLTGRQETQYF
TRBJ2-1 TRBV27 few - TGTGCCAGCAGATTGGGGGTAAGCTCCTACAATGAGCAGTTCTTC CASRLGVSSYNEQFF
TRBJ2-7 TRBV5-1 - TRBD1 TGCGCCAGCAGCTTGCGGACAGGGTCAGACGGGCAGTACTTC CASSLRTGSDGQYF
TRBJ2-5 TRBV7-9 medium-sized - TGTGCCAGCAGCTACCTGACGGAGACCCAGTACTTC CASSYLTETQYF
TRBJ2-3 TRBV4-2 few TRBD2 TGTGCCAGCAGCCAAGCCAACTCGCGGGGGGGCGTAAAGGATACGCAGTATTTT CASSQANSRGGVKDTQYF
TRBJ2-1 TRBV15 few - TGTGCCACCAGCAGAGGTGGGAGCTCCTACAATGAGCAGTTCTTC CATSRGGSSYNEQFF
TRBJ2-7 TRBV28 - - TGTGCCAGCAGTCGCACTTTGTGGGAGCAGTACTTC CASSRTLWEQYF
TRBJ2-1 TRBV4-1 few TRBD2 TGCGCCAGCAGCCAATGGCCTAGCGGGGGCCTTCACGATGAGCAGTTCTTC CASSQWPSGGLHDEQFF
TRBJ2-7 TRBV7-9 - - TGTGCCAGCAGCTGGACTGGATTGTACGAGCAGTACTTC CASSWTGLYEQYF
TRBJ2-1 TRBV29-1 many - TGCAGCGTTGAAGATCTCGCCCAGTTCTTC CSVEDLAQFF
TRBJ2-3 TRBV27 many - TGTGCCAGCGGACAGAACACAGATACGCAGTATTTT CASGQNTDTQYF
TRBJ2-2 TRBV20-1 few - TGCAGTGACCCGCCTAGGACTATCCCCTGTCGGTACACCGGGGAGCTGTTTTTT CSDPPRTIPCRYTGELFF
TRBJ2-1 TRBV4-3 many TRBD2 TGCGCCAGCAGCCCGGGACTAGCAGTAGGGAATGAGCAGTTCTTC CASSPGLAVGNEQFF
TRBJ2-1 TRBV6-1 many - TGTGCCAGGCCAATTGAACGGGAGACCAATGAGCAGTTCTTC CARPIERETNEQFF
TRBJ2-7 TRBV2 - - TGTGCCAGCAATCCCGGCACCTACGAGCAGTACTTC CASNPGTYEQYF
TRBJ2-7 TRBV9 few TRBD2 TGTGCCAGCAGCAACAGTGCGGGAGGAGGCTACGAGCAGTACTTC CASSNSAGGGYEQYF
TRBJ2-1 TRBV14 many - TGTGCCAGCAGCCAAGACGGGTACTGGGATGAGCAGTTCTTC CASSQDGYWDEQFF
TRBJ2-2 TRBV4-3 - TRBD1 TGCGCCAGCAGCTCAACTGACAGGGCTAACACCGGGGAGCTGTTTTTT CASSSTDRANTGELFF